This T cell receptor beta chain was identified in a study of blood T cell repertoires in COVID-19. At the level of the study: Sites in the United States, Italy and Spain provided acute and convalescent COVID-19 samples.

In the study's own analysis: Amplified reference gene primers provided the basis for estimating nucleated cell counts. This table comes from immunoSEQ multiplex PCR, and its TCRdb copy is limited to in-frame clones, with some not included. V, J and clone size are taken as reported in that table, and D and trimming were inferred from the DNA itself. Of roughly 670,000 clones listed, around 89% are singletons. The V gene's germline CDR1 is LGHDT and CDR2 YNNKEL (reference sequence). The CDR3 runs 12 residues. V lost 1 base and J lost 13, with 13 bases in between. Source material: peripheral blood. This sequence joins TRBV3-1 (or the pseudogene TRBV3-2) and TRBJ1-2; D ambiguous. This TCR was recovered from a woman under 30 with acute or convalescent COVID-19. The CDR3 loop reads CASSQALEVSTF. CDR3 bases: TGTGCCAGCAGCCAAGCCCTGGAGGTCAGCACCTTC.